This TCR beta chain was captured in a study of neurological immune-mediated disorders. Study-wide points: The absence of any CDR3 amino acid sequence shared by expanded clones across subjects suggests that repertoires were private in all groups.

This clonotype has at least ten counts. Its antigen is undetermined. Trimming shortened V by 6 bases and J by 5 bases, and 16 bases separated the two germline ends. The germline V gene encodes CDR1 SNHLY and CDR2 FYNNEI. The CDR3 loop spans 14 amino acids. The method for making cDNA was 5'RACE, and it used 10-nucleotide random UMIs. Each sequencing run yielded over 170 million TCR-beta sequences from 15-18 subjects. TCRdb used MiXCR to reprocess the 5' RACE reads, holding one entry per CDR3 protein. The table shows tens of thousands of distinct CDR3 sequences, with around 3.3% occurring only once. Sequencing was done on a sample of PBMCs. This chain joins TRBV2 and TRBJ1-1, with D possibly matching TRBD1 (6 bases). This clonotype originated in a man between 40 and 49 years old with multiple sclerosis. CDR3 in amino acids: CASRGDKRGTEAFF. The CDR3 bases are TGTGCCAGCAGGGGGGACAAACGCGGAACTGAAGCTTTCTTT.